The clone carrying this T cell receptor (beta chain) was picked up a small number of times. Its antigen is not identified. The entry originates in a study of identical twins. Study results and caveats: Those out-of-frame alpha sequences shared by twins showed an excess of low generation probability. Insertions ran lower in abundant cord blood beta clonotypes, though not in memory repertoires. Invariant populations such as MAIT and iNKT cells could partly muddle zero-insertion analyses.

Carrying unique molecular identifiers, the cDNA also gained a universal primer site through template switching. A single record per CDR3 protein comes from TCRdb applying MiXCR to the 5' RACE reads. This sample has about 330,000 distinct CDR3 sequences, with approximately 13% found just once. These sequences were also reported in another study, on yellow fever vaccine responses in identical twins.

Sequencing was performed on CD8+ T cells sorted from blood. This receptor was obtained from a woman aged 18-29 years in good health.

The CDR3 nucleotides are TGCGCCAGCAGCTTGCGTTCGTCGGCGGGGAGGGTAGGCAATGAGCAGTTCTTC. Translation: CASSLRSSAGRVGNEQFF. The chain joins TRBV5-1 to TRBJ2-1; TRBD2 aligns across 7 bases. Looked up from germline, CDR1 is SGHRS and CDR2 is YFSETQ. The CDR3 totals 18 residues. Trimming removed 1 base from V and 6 bases from J; junction bases left unmatched: 16.